This paragraph reports one T cell receptor beta chain. The CDR3 spans 16 residues. Trimming left V 4 bases short and J 0 bases short, with 16 bases between. The germline gives CDR1 SGHAT, CDR2 FQNNGV. These data are taken from a study of shared clonotypes between healthy human individuals. This table comes from immunoSEQ multiplex PCR, and its TCRdb copy is limited to in-frame clones, with some not included. The sample carries roughly 1,100,000 clones, 65% to 80% recorded once. The origin of this receptor is a man between 18 and 35 years old in good health. V and J are TRBV11-2 and TRBJ2-7; no reliable D call. The specimen sequenced was memory CD4+ T cells sorted from blood. The subset here: CD45RA-negative fraction. CDR3 sequence: CASSSLSVISSYEQYF. DNA of the CDR3: TGTGCCAGCAGCTCCCTGTCGGTCATTAGCTCCTACGAGCAGTACTTC. The full variable domain, in which reference TRBV11-2 and TRBJ2-7 provide the parts outside the CDR3, is EAGVAQSPRYKIIEKRQSVAFWCNPISGHATLYWYQQILGQGPKLLIQFQNNGVVDDSQLPKDRFSAERLKGVDSTLKIQPAKLEDSAVYLCASSSLSVISSYEQYFGPGTRLTVT.